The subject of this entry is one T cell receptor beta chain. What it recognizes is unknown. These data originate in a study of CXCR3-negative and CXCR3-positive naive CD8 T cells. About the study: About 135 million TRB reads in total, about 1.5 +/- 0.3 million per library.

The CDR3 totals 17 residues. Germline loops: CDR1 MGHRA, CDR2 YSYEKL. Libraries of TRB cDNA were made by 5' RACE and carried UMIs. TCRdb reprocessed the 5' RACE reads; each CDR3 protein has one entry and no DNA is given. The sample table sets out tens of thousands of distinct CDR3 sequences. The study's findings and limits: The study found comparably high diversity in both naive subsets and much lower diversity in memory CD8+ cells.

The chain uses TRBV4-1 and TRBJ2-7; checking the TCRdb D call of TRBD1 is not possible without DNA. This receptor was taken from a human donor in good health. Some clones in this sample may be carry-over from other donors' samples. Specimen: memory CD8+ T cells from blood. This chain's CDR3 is CASSQGGVRGYSYEQYF.